Following are 23 T cell receptor delta chains from one sample sequenced in a study of gamma-delta chains in newborns, infants, children. TCRdb made new clone calls on the reads using CATT. The repertoire holds about 4,200 delta-chain clones, roughly 14% seen once, with 8.5% in the top ten. The source material was blood. The receptors originated from a child who was a newborn, infant or young child, either healthy, febrile or measles-vaccinated (not recorded which).

A few counts support this clone. J is TRDJ1 and V is TRDV1, with 12 bases that match TRDD3. No J gene was available from TCRdb, and it was assigned here by a germline match of the DNA. There are 18 residues in the CDR3. J lost 5 bases, V lost 2 bases, and 12 bases had no gene match. Per the germline V gene, CDR1 is TSWWSYY and CDR2 is QGS. CDR3 amino acids: CALGECRNWGILGDKLIF. The CDR3 nucleotides read TGTGCTCTTGGGGAATGCAGAAACTGGGGGATACTAGGGGATAAACTCATCTTT.

This clone turned up a few times. This DNA's translation and the protein TCRdb lists, from a much larger clone, do not match at residue 9, likely due to a read error; the protein shown is translated from the DNA. The chain links TRDV2 to TRDJ3; 7 bases agree with TRDD3. Germline CDR1 GEAIGNYY, CDR2 EKD. The J segment lost 0 bases and the V segment lost 2 bases, leaving 15 bases of the junction unmatched. This CDR3 region has 21 residues. The CDR3 DNA sequence: TGTGCCTGTGACAAAGTGGGGCCCAATGGGGGACGCTCCTGGGACACCCGACAGATGTTTTTC. It yields the protein CACDKVGPNGGRSWDTRQMFF.

This clone has just a few counts. TCRdb attributes to this sequence the protein of a much larger clone, which differs from the DNA translation at residue 10; a read error is likely, and the protein displayed is translated from the DNA. This rearrangement joins TRDV2 to TRDJ3; a weak D match, TRDD3 (6 bases). Germline loops: CDR1 GEAIGNYY, CDR2 EKD. The CDR3 is made up of 17 amino acids. CDR3 residues: CACDTVLGSLDTRQMFF. The CDR3 nucleotides are TGTGCCTGTGACACCGTACTGGGCTCCTTGGACACCCGACAGATGTTTTTC.

This clone was seen only a few times. A read error likely explains this, since a far larger clone differs by one base. Other DNA sequences in this specimen translate into the identical CDR3. This CDR3 is CACDTLLGTDKLIF. DNA for the CDR3: TGTGCCTGTGACACCTTACTGGGGACCGATAAACTTATCTTT. The rearrangement uses TRDV2 and TRDJ1, with 7 positions matching TRDD3. The germline V gene encodes CDR1 GEAIGNYY and CDR2 EKD. The CDR3 extends over 14 amino acids.

A note on this clone: A read error may be the cause here, since a much bigger clone is one base away. The sample carries other DNA sequences with the same CDR3. V and J are TRDV1 and TRDJ1; 7 bases fit TRDD3. Germline loops: CDR1 TSWWSYY, CDR2 QGS. The CDR3 length is 17 residues. V lost 3 bases to trimming and J lost 0 bases; unmatched junction nucleotides: 10. This CDR3 reads CALGERPPGGYTDKLIF. For the CDR3, the DNA is TGTGCTCTTGGGGAGCGTCCACCTGGGGGTTACACCGATAAACTCATCTTT.

Comments on this clone: This sequence may be a read error, since a much larger clone differs from it by one base. Other nucleotide sequences in the sample specify the same CDR3. The chain has TRDV2 and TRDJ3; 7 nucleotides line up with TRDD3. The CDR3 spans 20 residues. J was trimmed by 0 bases and V by 0 bases; bases with no gene match: 10. Germline V gene lookup returns CDR1 GEAIGNYY and CDR2 EKD. The CDR3 here is CACDTWSGGTSSWDTRQMFF. The CDR3 nucleotides are TGTGCCTGTGACACCTGGTCTGGGGGGACCAGCTCCTGGGACACCCGACAGATGTTTTTC.

Comments on this clone: TCRdb assigns this DNA the protein of a much larger clone, which departs from its translation at residue 8; this likely reflects a read error, and the protein shown comes from translating the DNA. J is TRDJ2 and V is TRDV1, with TRDD2 as a possible D gene (5 bases). From germline, CDR1 is TSWWSYY and CDR2 QGS. The V end was cut by 4 bases, the J end by 0 bases, with 21 bases between. The CDR3 runs to 19 residues. The CDR3 here is CALGVTSLALLPLTAQLFF. The CDR3 DNA is TGTGCTCTTGGGGTCACCTCCCTCGCCCTTCTCCCTTTGACAGCACAACTCTTCTTT.

Regarding this clone: The protein in TCRdb stems from a much larger clone and differs at residue 10 from this DNA's translation, likely a read error; here the protein is translated from the DNA. The chain is built from TRDV2 and TRDJ3; TRDD3 aligns across 7 bases. Per the germline V gene, CDR1 is GEAIGNYY and CDR2 is EKD. The CDR3 totals 18 residues. V was pared by 0 bases and J by 2 bases, with 6 bases of the junction left unmatched. CDR3 amino acids: CACDTVGDRPWDTRQMFF. In nucleotides, the CDR3 is TGTGCCTGTGACACCGTGGGGGACCGCCCCTGGGACACCCGACAGATGTTTTTC.

Of note for this clone: It is likely a read error: a sequence one base away is far more abundant. Distinct nucleotide sequences in the sample also encode this CDR3. V gene TRDV2 combines with J gene TRDJ1; weak D call: TRDD3 (5 bases). Germline loops: CDR1 GEAIGNYY, CDR2 EKD. This CDR3 spans 17 amino acids. CDR3 DNA: TGTGCCTGTGACCCGGTAGACCGTAGGAGGGGGTCAGATAAGCTCATCTTT. This codes for CACDPVDRRRGSDKLIF.

This clone turned up a few times. A much larger clone lies a single base off, so this may be a read error. Other DNA sequences from this sample encode an identical CDR3 as well. The rearrangement joins TRDV1 to TRDJ1; 9 bases align to TRDD2. J gave up 0 bases and V 4 bases, and 21 bases lay outside the gene matches. Germline CDR1 and CDR2: TSWWSYY and QGS. This CDR3 comprises 21 residues. CDR3: CALGGIPSYGTGGYYTDKLIF. In DNA form, the CDR3 reads TGTGCTCTTGGGGGCATCCCTTCCTACGGTACTGGAGGATACTACACCGATAAACTCATCTTT.

This clone has only a few counts. TCRdb assigns this DNA the protein of a much larger clone, which departs from its translation at residue 16; this likely reflects a read error, and the protein shown comes from translating the DNA. The V call is TRDV2, the J call TRDJ2; 9 bases are a match to TRDD3. Germline CDR1 and CDR2: GEAIGNYY and EKD. The CDR3 is made up of 18 amino acids. The CDR3 nucleotides read TGTGCCTGTGACCCGGTGGTGGGGGATAGGGCTTTGACAGCACAACCCTTCTTT. It specifies CACDPVVGDRALTAQPFF.

This clone was detected only a few times. An end of the junction differs from the germline gene, which may be a read error. This chain connects TRDV2 to TRDJ3, with TRDD3 matching over 7 bases. The CDR3 length is 18 residues. CDR1 and CDR2 from the germline V gene are GEAIGNYY and EKD. CDR3 region: CACDTGYAGSWDTRQMFF. CDR3 DNA sequence: TGTGCCTGTGACACCGGATACGCCGGCTCCTGGGACACTCGACAGATGTTTTTC.

With respect to this clone: This DNA translates differently at residue 11 from the TCRdb protein, which is that of a much larger clone; a read error is likely, and the protein shown is the DNA's own translation. The chain links TRDV1 to TRDJ1, with D unclear. The CDR3 is 13 residues long. Per germline, CDR1 TSWWSYY and CDR2 QGS. V gave up 4 bases and J gave up 13 bases, with 19 bases separating them. The CDR3 loop reads CALGAKREYWHIF. The DNA of the CDR3 is TGTGCTCTTGGGGCGAAAAGAGAGTATTGGCACATCTTT.

This clone was detected only a few times. This clone may be a read error of a much larger clone one base away. The chain carries TRDV2 and TRDJ1, with TRDD3 identical over 12 bases. The V gene's germline CDR1 is GEAIGNYY and CDR2 EKD. CDR3 length equals 15 residues. CDR3 nucleotides: TGTGCCTGTGATCATTTACTGGGGGATACCGGTAAACTCATCTTT. Translated, it gives CACDHLLGDTGKLIF.

This clone counts as medium-sized (0.01 to 0.1%). The same CDR3 can be traced to other DNA sequences in this sample. The chain is built from TRDV2 and TRDJ3; 10 bases fit TRDD3. This CDR3 has 18 amino acids. V trimming: 0 bases; J trimming: 0 bases; junction bases outside the gene matches: 1. The germline CDR1 and CDR2 sequences are GEAIGNYY and EKD. CDR3 DNA: TGTGCCTGTGACACCGTGGGGGATACCTCCTGGGACACCCGACAGATGTTTTTC. Amino acids: CACDTVGDTSWDTRQMFF.

The V gene is TRDV2, the J gene TRDJ1; 8 nucleotides align to TRDD3. No J gene was available from TCRdb, and it was assigned here by a germline match of the DNA. From germline, CDR1 is GEAIGNYY and CDR2 EKD. After removal of 0 bases from V and 0 bases from J, the junction contained 23 bases not matched to a gene. The CDR3 runs 22 residues. The CDR3 is CACDTVSTLGDGGGAYTDKLIF. DNA of the CDR3: TGTGCCTGTGACACCGTTTCGACTTTGGGGGATGGTGGTGGCGCGTACACCGATAAACTCATCTTT.

This clone was seen a handful of times. A much larger clone lies a single base off, so this may be a read error. Different DNA sequences within this sample yield the same CDR3. The chain carries TRDV2 and TRDJ3, with no clear D. The CDR3 is 20 residues long. Germline CDR1 reads GEAIGNYY; CDR2 reads EKD. V was pared by 0 bases and J by 0 bases, with 17 bases between. CDR3 nucleotides: TGTGCCTGTGACACCGTTATCCGAGGGTCCGGCTCCTGGGACACCCGACAGATGTTTTTC. Amino acids: CACDTVIRGSGSWDTRQMFF.

This clone was seen only a few times. A junction end diverges from the germline sequence, so it may reflect a read error. This chain connects TRDV2 to TRDJ4, with D perhaps TRDD3 (6 bases). Germline V CDR1 and CDR2: GEAIGNYY, EKD. The CDR3 covers 15 residues. CDR3 protein: CACDTVGALARPPIF. CDR3 coding DNA: TGTGCCTGTGACACCGTGGGGGCCCTAGCCAGACCCCCGATCTTT.

This clone was found a few times. The chain recombines TRDV2 with TRDJ1; TRDD3 agrees at 8 bases. The CDR3 length is 15 residues. V dropped 2 bases and J dropped 0; count of bases not matched to a gene: 4. The V gene's germline CDR1 is GEAIGNYY and CDR2 EKD. The CDR3 coding sequence is TGTGCCTGTGACATGCTGGGGGAATACACCGATAAACTCATCTTT. It codes for CACDMLGEYTDKLIF.

On this clone itself: This sample also contains other DNA sequences that code for the same CDR3. This chain connects TRDV2 to TRDJ1, with no clear D. The V and J ends lost 0 bases and 5 bases respectively, with 15 bases between them. The germline V gene encodes CDR1 GEAIGNYY and CDR2 EKD. This CDR3 comprises 15 residues. As DNA, the CDR3 is TGTGCCTGTGACACCTTGAACCGGGAGAGGGATAAACTCATCTTT. This codes for CACDTLNRERDKLIF.

About this clone: This DNA's translation and the protein TCRdb lists, from a much larger clone, do not match at residue 8, likely due to a read error; the protein shown is translated from the DNA. The V gene is TRDV1, the J gene TRDJ4; 8 positions match TRDD3. The J segment lost 0 bases and the V segment lost 0 bases, leaving 21 bases of the junction unmatched. The CDR3 loop spans 21 amino acids. Germline CDR1 reads TSWWSYY; CDR2 reads QGS. The CDR3 region is CALGELWSKFYTGGRARPLIF. The CDR3 DNA reads TGTGCTCTTGGGGAACTGTGGTCTAAGTTTTATACTGGGGGCCGGGCCAGACCCCTGATCTTT.

There are a few counts of this clone. A read error may explain this, as a much larger clone is one base away. The sample contains more than one DNA sequence encoding this CDR3. This chain connects TRDV1 to TRDJ1; D might be TRDD2 (6 bases). With 1 base removed from V and 0 bases from J, the gap between germline ends came to 27 bases. The CDR3 covers 21 residues. Germline V gene data show CDR1 as TSWWSYY and CDR2 as QGS. The CDR3 sequence is CALGEHHPTGPWAYYTDKLIF. CDR3 bases: TGTGCTCTTGGGGAACACCATCCTACGGGACCATGGGCGTATTACACCGATAAACTCATCTTT.

This clone was seen a handful of times. TCRdb assigns this DNA the protein of a much larger clone, which departs from its translation at residue 10; this likely reflects a read error, and the protein shown comes from translating the DNA. The chain combines TRDV2 with TRDJ3; 10 bases align to TRDD3. Germline-derived CDR1 and CDR2 are GEAIGNYY and EKD. The CDR3 runs to 19 residues. The V and J ends lost 3 bases and 3 bases, in that order; junction bases with no gene match: 10. The DNA for the CDR3 is TGTGCCTGTGACCGTTTACTGGGGGATGCAGGCTGGGACACCCGACAGATGTTTTTC. Translated, it gives CACDRLLGDAGWDTRQMFF.